These T cell receptor beta chains were read from a single sample in a study of regulatory T cells in long-lasting Graves disease. MiXCR was run by TCRdb on the multiplex PCR reads, yielding one entry per CDR3 protein. The data contain roughly 610,000 distinct CDR3 sequences, about 16% of them singletons. The sample was also reused in another study, on T cells in Graves' hyperthyroidism and ophthalmopathy.

The sequencing used peripheral blood mononuclear cells (PBMCs), collected at new diagnosis, from a patient treated with antithyroid drugs. The receptors derive from a young woman with Graves disease. Each CDR3 is given with its conserved first and last residue. The D gene is left open where the match is weak. Clone size, where shown, is once, few, many, or a class for clones that have expanded.

TRBV29-1	TRBD2	-	13	TRBJ2-7	TGCAGCGTCCCGGGACTATACTCCTACGAGCAGTACTTC	CSVPGLYSYEQYF
TRBV12-3/TRBV12-4	TRBD2	many	17	TRBJ2-1	TGTGCCAGCAGTCCGAGGACTAGCGGGAACGGGTTTACTGAGCAGTTCTTC	CASSPRTSGNGFTEQFF
TRBV2	-	many	17	TRBJ2-3	TGTGCCAGCAGTGAATTCTCTCAGCTCTATAGCACAGATACGCAGTATTTT	CASSEFSQLYSTDTQYF
TRBV27	-	many	14	TRBJ2-7	TGTGCCAGCAGTTCCCGGGACACACTCCACGAGCAGTACTTC	CASSSRDTLHEQYF
TRBV5-1	-	-	15	TRBJ2-1	TGCGCCAGCAGGAGGTCGGTTAGCTCCTACAATGAGCAGTTCTTC	CASRRSVSSYNEQFF
TRBV7-9	TRBD1	many	16	TRBJ2-3	TGTGCCAGCAGCTTCGGGACAGGGGGCCGAGGTGATACGCAGTATTTT	CASSFGTGGRGDTQYF
TRBV28	TRBD1	many	14	TRBJ2-7	TGTGCCAGCAGATCACAGGGGAGTGGCTACGAGCAGTACTTC	CASRSQGSGYEQYF
TRBV11-2	-	many	14	TRBJ1-3	TGTGCCAGCGGACAAAGGGGCTCTGGAAACACCATATATTTT	CASGQRGSGNTIYF
TRBV9	-	-	14	TRBJ2-3	TGTGCCAGCAGCCCCGGGACTTTCACAGATACGCAGTATTTT	CASSPGTFTDTQYF
TRBV2	TRBD1	many	17	TRBJ1-1	TGTGCCAGCAGTGTTTTTGGGGCAGGGGGTGGTAGCACTGAAGCTTTCTTT	CASSVFGAGGGSTEAFF
TRBV24-1	-	-	16	TRBJ1-4	TGTGCCACCAGTGATTTGACGGCAGCAACTAATGAAAAACTGTTTTTT	CATSDLTAATNEKLFF
TRBV12-3/TRBV12-4	-	many	13	TRBJ1-6	TGTGCCAGCAGTTCCCCAGGGAGTTCACCCCTCCACTTT	CASSSPGSSPLHF
TRBV7-2	TRBD2	many	16	TRBJ2-5	TGTGCTAGCAGCTTAGCTGGCCTAGCGGGAGGAGAGACCCAGTACTTC	CASSLAGLAGGETQYF
TRBV7-3	-	few	14	TRBJ2-2	TGTGCCAGCAGCTCGACAGCTTACATCGGGGAGCTGTTTTTT	CASSSTAYIGELFF
TRBV28	TRBD1	many	16	TRBJ1-2	TGTGCCAGCAGTTTTCCGGGACAGGGGGTCGGCTATGGCTACACCTTC	CASSFPGQGVGYGYTF
TRBV20-1	-	few	13	TRBJ1-2	TGCAGTGCTAGCCGGACCTATCCCTATGGCTACACCTTC	CSASRTYPYGYTF
TRBV5-1	TRBD2	few	16	TRBJ2-7	TGCGCCAGCAGACTAGCGGGAGGATCCACCCCCTACGAGCAGTACTTC	CASRLAGGSTPYEQYF
TRBV19	-	many	15	TRBJ2-2	TGTGCCAGTAGTATAGTTCAGGGCCACACCGGGGAGCTGTTTTTT	CASSIVQGHTGELFF
TRBV2	-	many	12	TRBJ2-1	TGTGCCAGCAGTGTTGGATGGAATGAGCAGTTCTTC	CASSVGWNEQFF
TRBV12-3/TRBV12-4	TRBD1	-	14	TRBJ1-1	TGTGCCAGCAGCCCGCGGACAGGGCAGGCTGAAGCTTTCTTT	CASSPRTGQAEAFF
TRBV6-5	-	-	15	TRBJ2-6	TGTGCCAGCAGTTACTCGACAGGAAGGGCCAACGTCCTGACTTTC	CASSYSTGRANVLTF
TRBV12-3/TRBV12-4	-	-	14	TRBJ1-6	TGTGCCAGCAGTTCGACGGGTCATAATTCACCCCTCCACTTT	CASSSTGHNSPLHF
TRBV9	-	few	13	TRBJ2-3	TGTGCCAGCAGCGGGAGGGCCGCAGATACGCAGTATTTT	CASSGRAADTQYF
TRBV9	-	-	13	TRBJ2-5	TGTGCCAGCAGCGTAGCAGGTCAAGAGACCCAGTACTTC	CASSVAGQETQYF
TRBV11-1	TRBD1	few	14	TRBJ1-5	TGTGCCAGCAGCCAGACAGGGAAGAATCAGCCCCAGCATTTT	CASSQTGKNQPQHF
TRBV18	-	few	14	TRBJ2-7	TGTGCCAGCTCACCGAACCGGCAGGACAACGAGCAGTACTTC	CASSPNRQDNEQYF
TRBV28	TRBD2	-	16	TRBJ2-3	TGTGCCAGCCACCCCATGACTAGCGGTGGCACAGATACGCAGTATTTT	CASHPMTSGGTDTQYF
TRBV20-1	-	many	12	TRBJ1-4	TGCAGTGCTCAGGGTCGAGGGGGTGAACTGTTTTTT	CSAQGRGGELFF
TRBV4-1	-	few	14	TRBJ1-5	TGCGCCAGCAGCCCGTGGCCCTCCAATCAGCCCCAGCATTTT	CASSPWPSNQPQHF
TRBV7-3	TRBD2	many	18	TRBJ2-1	TGTGCCAGCAGCCCGCGGACTAGCGGGAGGGGCGTCTACAATGAGCAGTTCTTC	CASSPRTSGRGVYNEQFF
TRBV20-1	TRBD2	many	16	TRBJ2-1	TGCAGTGCCGCCCTCGGAGGAGCGGGAGGGGATAATGAGCAGTTCTTC	CSAALGGAGGDNEQFF
TRBV6-1	-	few	15	TRBJ1-6	TGTGCCAGCAGTGAACGCCAGGGCAATAATTCACCCCTCCACTTT	CASSERQGNNSPLHF
TRBV7-6	-	few	14	TRBJ2-3	TGTGCCAGCAGCTTATACAGAAATACAGATACGCAGTATTTT	CASSLYRNTDTQYF
TRBV28	-	-	12	TRBJ2-3	TGTGCCTGGAGTGGAACTCTTCTCTCGCAGTATTTT	CAWSGTLLSQYF
TRBV11-2	TRBD2	few	17	TRBJ2-1	TGTGCCAGCAGCTTAGATCCGGGACTAGCGCCATACAATGAGCAGTTCTTC	CASSLDPGLAPYNEQFF
TRBV24-1	TRBD2	-	13	TRBJ2-2	TGTGCCACCAGTAGCGGGGGAGACGGGGAGCTGTTTTTT	CATSSGGDGELFF
TRBV5-6	-	-	12	TRBJ2-1	TGTGCCAGCAGCTTGAACTACAATGAGCAGTTCTTC	CASSLNYNEQFF
TRBV28	-	few	14	TRBJ1-5	TGTGCCAGCAGTTTAGGTAGACTGCATCAGCCCCAGCATTTT	CASSLGRLHQPQHF
TRBV27	-	many	15	TRBJ2-4	TGTGCCAGCACCACCCTGGGGGTTGGCAAAAACATTCAGTACTTC	CASTTLGVGKNIQYF
TRBV7-6	-	-	15	TRBJ2-1	TGTGCCAGCAGCTCTATGGACCCGCTTAACAATGAGCAGTTCTTC	CASSSMDPLNNEQFF
TRBV7-2	-	-	16	TRBJ2-1	TGTGCCAGCAGCTCGGGGCCGCTGGTTCAAGGGGATGAGCAGTTCTTC	CASSSGPLVQGDEQFF
TRBV6-2/TRBV6-3	-	-	13	TRBJ2-7	TGTGCCAGCAGTTACGGGCAGCTATACGAGCAGTACTTC	CASSYGQLYEQYF
TRBV2	-	many	14	TRBJ2-7	TGTGCCAGTACCCGGACGTTGAGGGTCCACGAGCAGTACTTC	CASTRTLRVHEQYF
TRBV27	-	many	15	TRBJ1-4	TGTGCCGCGAACGAGCAGGAACTAACTCTTGAAAAACTGTTTTTT	CAANEQELTLEKLFF
TRBV4-1	TRBD2	many	15	TRBJ2-5	TGCGCCAGCAGCCGGGGACTAGCGGGAGGCGAGACCCAGTACTTC	CASSRGLAGGETQYF
TRBV20-1	TRBD2	-	15	TRBJ2-7	TGCAGTGCTAGTCATGGGCTAGCGGCCTCCTACGAGCAGTACTTC	CSASHGLAASYEQYF
TRBV5-6	TRBD1	few	16	TRBJ1-6	TGTGCCAGCAGACTGACAGGGCTGGGGGCTAATTCACCCCTCCACTTT	CASRLTGLGANSPLHF
TRBV10-3	TRBD2	few	13	TRBJ2-1	TGTGCCATGCAGCGGGAGGGCCCCGATGAGCAGTTCTTC	CAMQREGPDEQFF
TRBV28	TRBD1	many	15	TRBJ2-7	TGTGCCAGCAGTTATCTTGACAGGGAAGAGTCCGAGCAGTACTTC	CASSYLDREESEQYF
TRBV5-1	-	-	13	TRBJ2-7	TGCGCCAGCACTCAAGACGGACCCTACGAGCAGTACTTC	CASTQDGPYEQYF
TRBV5-1	-	few	15	TRBJ1-2	TGCGCCAGCAGCTTGGCCAACAGGGAAGTCGATGGCTACACCTTC	CASSLANREVDGYTF
TRBV27	-	few	15	TRBJ1-2	TGTGCCAGCAGTTCGGGGCCGACAGCTAACTATGGCTACACCTTC	CASSSGPTANYGYTF
TRBV7-9	-	-	16	TRBJ2-3	TGTGCCAGCAACTTATCGGGGTCCGGGAGCACAGATACGCAGTATTTT	CASNLSGSGSTDTQYF
TRBV9	-	once	14	TRBJ1-2	TGTGCCAGCAGCGTAGGAGGGCCGGGAGGTGGCTACACCTTC	CASSVGGPGGGYTF
TRBV9	TRBD1	many	16	TRBJ1-1	TGTGCCAGCAGCGTTGGACAGGGGTGGGTGAACACTGAAGCTTTCTTT	CASSVGQGWVNTEAFF